A single sample is the source of the 2 T cell receptor beta chains below, sequenced in a study of T cells in Graves' hyperthyroidism and ophthalmopathy. Researchers amplified the TCR beta CDR3 regions from RNA transcripts. Primed by the HTBI set, a first-round RT-PCR was run on the TCR CDR3. MiXCR, applied by TCRdb to the multiplex PCR reads, yields one record per CDR3 protein. This table has about 350,000 distinct CDR3 sequences, roughly 15% appearing once. Sample: blood. The receptors come from a woman between 35 and 50 years old with Graves' ophthalmopathy.

Many counts were recorded for this clonotype. The chain has TRBV12-3 or TRBV12-4 and TRBJ2-3, with D possibly TRBD1 on 8 matching bases. The CDR3 runs to 13 residues. V lost 5 bases and J lost 8, with 14 bases in between. The CDR3 is CASSEYRGGTQYF. CDR3 sequence (DNA): TGTGCCAGCAGTGAATACAGGGGGGGTACGCAGTATTTT.

In this sample, this clonotype turned up many times. The CDR3 nucleotides read TGCAGTGCTAGCTTCCGGGACACACCCACAGATACGCAGTATTTT. It encodes CSASFRDTPTDTQYF. V and J are TRBV20-1 and TRBJ2-3; TRBD1 might be the D (6 bases). The germline V gene has CDR1 DFQATT and CDR2 SNEGSKA (reference sequence). Trimming cost V 3 bases and J 2 bases, with 15 bases left between them. This CDR3 is built from 15 residues.